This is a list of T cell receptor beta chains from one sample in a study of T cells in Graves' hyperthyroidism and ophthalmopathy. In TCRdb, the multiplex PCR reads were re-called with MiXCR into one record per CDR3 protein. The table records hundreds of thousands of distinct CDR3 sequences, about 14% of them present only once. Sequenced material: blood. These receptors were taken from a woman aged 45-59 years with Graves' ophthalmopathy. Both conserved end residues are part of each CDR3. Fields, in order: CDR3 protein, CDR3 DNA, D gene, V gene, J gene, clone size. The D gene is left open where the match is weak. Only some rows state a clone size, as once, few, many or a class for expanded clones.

cdr3_aa: CASRPMGSTDTQYF
cdr3_nt: TGTGCCAGCAGGCCCATGGGCTCCACAGATACGCAGTATTTT
d_call: -
v_call: TRBV28
j_call: TRBJ2-3
clone_size: many

cdr3_aa: CASSLTSGSQAYEQYF
cdr3_nt: TGCGCCAGCAGTCTGACTAGCGGGAGTCAAGCCTACGAGCAGTACTTC
d_call: TRBD2
v_call: TRBV5-1
j_call: TRBJ2-7
clone_size: -

cdr3_aa: CASSPGVGETQYF
cdr3_nt: TGCGCCAGCAGCCCCGGGGTAGGAGAGACCCAGTACTTC
d_call: -
v_call: TRBV7-9
j_call: TRBJ2-5
clone_size: many

cdr3_aa: CASSLASGTTRYNEQFF
cdr3_nt: TGTGCCAGCAGCTTAGCCTCCGGGACTACCCGTTACAATGAGCAGTTCTTC
d_call: TRBD2
v_call: TRBV7-2
j_call: TRBJ2-1
clone_size: many

cdr3_aa: CASSQGVVRAETQYF
cdr3_nt: TGTGCCAGCAGCCAAGGCGTCGTTCGGGCGGAGACCCAGTACTTC
d_call: -
v_call: TRBV14
j_call: TRBJ2-5
clone_size: -

cdr3_aa: CASSPASLNQPQHF
cdr3_nt: TGTGCCAGCTCACCGGCATCGTTGAATCAGCCCCAGCATTTT
d_call: -
v_call: TRBV18
j_call: TRBJ1-5
clone_size: many

cdr3_aa: CASSLMSADTQYF
cdr3_nt: TGTGCCAGCAGTTTAATGAGCGCAGATACGCAGTATTTT
d_call: -
v_call: TRBV12-3/TRBV12-4
j_call: TRBJ2-3
clone_size: many

cdr3_aa: CASSSGLAGGSYNEQFF
cdr3_nt: TGCGCCAGCAGCTCGGGACTAGCGGGAGGGTCCTACAATGAGCAGTTCTTC
d_call: TRBD2
v_call: TRBV5-1
j_call: TRBJ2-1
clone_size: many

cdr3_aa: CASSLARPDNEQFF
cdr3_nt: TGTGCCAGCAGTTTGGCAAGACCAGACAATGAGCAGTTCTTC
d_call: -
v_call: TRBV5-1
j_call: TRBJ2-1
clone_size: many

cdr3_aa: CATSDPRGQGFTYNEQFF
cdr3_nt: TGTGCCACCAGTGATCCCCGGGGACAGGGGTTCACCTACAATGAGCAGTTCTTC
d_call: TRBD1
v_call: TRBV24-1
j_call: TRBJ2-1
clone_size: few

cdr3_aa: CASSARTEKEQYF
cdr3_nt: TGTGCCAGCAGTGCCCGGACAGAAAAAGAGCAGTACTTC
d_call: -
v_call: TRBV12-3/TRBV12-4
j_call: TRBJ2-7
clone_size: many

cdr3_aa: CATQNDGIGYTF
cdr3_nt: TGTGCCACCCAAAATGACGGAATAGGCTACACCTTC
d_call: -
v_call: TRBV24-1
j_call: TRBJ1-2
clone_size: -

cdr3_aa: CASSLDRQGNENLFF
cdr3_nt: TGTGCCAGCAGCTTAGATCGTCAGGGTAATGAAAACCTGTTTTTT
d_call: -
v_call: TRBV7-2
j_call: TRBJ1-4
clone_size: few

cdr3_aa: CASSRATNEQFF
cdr3_nt: TGTGCCAGCAGCCGGGCAACCAATGAGCAGTTCTTC
d_call: -
v_call: TRBV5-8
j_call: TRBJ2-1
clone_size: -

cdr3_aa: CASSPARLAGMNEQFF
cdr3_nt: TGTGCCAGCAGTCCAGCACGACTAGCGGGAATGAATGAGCAGTTCTTC
d_call: TRBD2
v_call: TRBV28
j_call: TRBJ2-1
clone_size: many

cdr3_aa: CASSLVPFEAFF
cdr3_nt: TGCGCCAGCAGCTTGGTTCCCTTTGAAGCTTTCTTT
d_call: -
v_call: TRBV5-1
j_call: TRBJ1-1
clone_size: few

cdr3_aa: CAITGTSGYNEQFF
cdr3_nt: TGTGCCATCACCGGGACTAGCGGTTACAATGAGCAGTTCTTC
d_call: TRBD2
v_call: TRBV10-3
j_call: TRBJ2-1
clone_size: few

cdr3_aa: CASSPNRLSSYNEQFF
cdr3_nt: TGTGCCAGCAGCCCGAACAGGTTGAGCTCCTACAATGAGCAGTTCTTC
d_call: -
v_call: TRBV11-2
j_call: TRBJ2-1
clone_size: many

cdr3_aa: CASRRTGNTGELFF
cdr3_nt: TGTGCCAGCAGGAGGACTGGAAACACCGGGGAGCTGTTTTTT
d_call: -
v_call: TRBV3-1
j_call: TRBJ2-2
clone_size: many

cdr3_aa: CASSPPLSPQYF
cdr3_nt: TGTGCCAGCAGCCCACCTCTTTCGCCGCAGTATTTT
d_call: -
v_call: TRBV12-3/TRBV12-4
j_call: TRBJ2-3
clone_size: many

cdr3_aa: CASGSDSAGGELFF
cdr3_nt: TGTGCCAGCGGCTCGGATAGCGCGGGCGGGGAGCTGTTTTTT
d_call: -
v_call: TRBV7-3
j_call: TRBJ2-2
clone_size: many

cdr3_aa: CASSPTDYEQYF
cdr3_nt: TGTGCCAGCAGCCCGACGGATTACGAGCAGTACTTC
d_call: -
v_call: TRBV7-2
j_call: TRBJ2-7
clone_size: many

cdr3_aa: CATSDPVQGRDEQFF
cdr3_nt: TGTGCCACCAGTGACCCCGTACAGGGGCGAGATGAGCAGTTCTTC
d_call: TRBD1
v_call: TRBV24-1
j_call: TRBJ2-1
clone_size: many

cdr3_aa: CSARGDRHPYEQYF
cdr3_nt: TGCAGTGCTAGGGGAGACAGGCACCCCTACGAGCAGTACTTC
d_call: -
v_call: TRBV20-1
j_call: TRBJ2-7
clone_size: few

cdr3_aa: CASSEIRMGTQYF
cdr3_nt: TGTGCCAGCAGTGAGATTCGGATGGGGACCCAGTACTTC
d_call: -
v_call: TRBV6-1
j_call: TRBJ2-5
clone_size: many

cdr3_aa: CSARDPGQGWYGYTF
cdr3_nt: TGCAGTGCTAGAGACCCGGGACAGGGGTGGTATGGCTACACCTTC
d_call: TRBD1
v_call: TRBV20-1
j_call: TRBJ1-2
clone_size: -

cdr3_aa: CASSLLGLNTEAFF
cdr3_nt: TGTGCCAGCAGCCTCTTAGGACTGAACACTGAAGCTTTCTTT
d_call: -
v_call: TRBV7-2
j_call: TRBJ1-1
clone_size: many

cdr3_aa: CASSELHASYEQYF
cdr3_nt: TGTGCCAGCTCAGAGTTACACGCCTCCTACGAGCAGTACTTC
d_call: -
v_call: TRBV18
j_call: TRBJ2-7
clone_size: many

cdr3_aa: CASGLVRLPGEDGYTF
cdr3_nt: TGTGCTAGTGGTTTGGTGCGGCTGCCAGGTGAGGATGGCTACACCTTC
d_call: -
v_call: TRBV12-5
j_call: TRBJ1-2
clone_size: -

cdr3_aa: CASSITAGALRTEAFF
cdr3_nt: TGTGCCAGTAGTATCACGGCAGGGGCGTTGCGCACTGAAGCTTTCTTT
d_call: -
v_call: TRBV19
j_call: TRBJ1-1
clone_size: many

cdr3_aa: CASSQPAGAGEQYF
cdr3_nt: TGCGCCAGCAGCCAACCAGCGGGAGCAGGCGAGCAGTACTTC
d_call: TRBD2
v_call: TRBV4-1
j_call: TRBJ2-7
clone_size: few

cdr3_aa: CTSSLGNQPQHF
cdr3_nt: TGTACCAGCAGCTTAGGTAATCAGCCCCAGCATTTT
d_call: -
v_call: TRBV7-9
j_call: TRBJ1-5
clone_size: -

cdr3_aa: CSARDDKLHTGELFF
cdr3_nt: TGCAGTGCTAGGGACGACAAATTACACACCGGGGAGCTGTTTTTT
d_call: -
v_call: TRBV20-1
j_call: TRBJ2-2
clone_size: -

cdr3_aa: CASSQGALSEQYF
cdr3_nt: TGTGCCAGCAGTCAGGGGGCTTTGTCCGAGCAGTACTTC
d_call: TRBD1
v_call: TRBV28
j_call: TRBJ2-7
clone_size: -

cdr3_aa: CASRLSGSLYNEQFF
cdr3_nt: TGTGCCAGCAGGTTGAGCGGGAGCCTCTACAATGAGCAGTTCTTC
d_call: TRBD2
v_call: TRBV12-3/TRBV12-4
j_call: TRBJ2-1
clone_size: many

cdr3_aa: CASSPKFGVGNEQFF
cdr3_nt: TGTGCCAGCAGCCCGAAGTTTGGAGTTGGCAATGAGCAGTTCTTC
d_call: -
v_call: TRBV3-1
j_call: TRBJ2-1
clone_size: many

cdr3_aa: CASSLGGHLNTEAFF
cdr3_nt: TGTGCCAGCAGTTTAGGGGGGCATTTGAACACTGAAGCTTTCTTT
d_call: -
v_call: TRBV12-3/TRBV12-4
j_call: TRBJ1-1
clone_size: many

cdr3_aa: CASSVKPDSNYGYTF
cdr3_nt: TGTGCCAGCAGCGTAAAGCCCGACTCTAACTATGGCTACACCTTC
d_call: -
v_call: TRBV9
j_call: TRBJ1-2
clone_size: many

cdr3_aa: CASSLEDPPYNEQFF
cdr3_nt: TGTGCCAGCAGCTTAGAGGATCCACCCTACAATGAGCAGTTCTTC
d_call: -
v_call: TRBV7-6
j_call: TRBJ2-1
clone_size: many

cdr3_aa: CASSPLQDTEAFF
cdr3_nt: TGTGCCAGCTCACCATTGCAGGACACTGAAGCTTTCTTT
d_call: -
v_call: TRBV18
j_call: TRBJ1-1
clone_size: many

cdr3_aa: CSARGSGKYEQYF
cdr3_nt: TGCAGTGCTAGAGGTAGCGGGAAATACGAGCAGTACTTC
d_call: TRBD2
v_call: TRBV20-1
j_call: TRBJ2-7
clone_size: many

cdr3_aa: CASSLGDGTSRAEAFF
cdr3_nt: TGTGCCAGCAGCTTAGGGGATGGGACGTCAAGGGCTGAAGCTTTCTTT
d_call: -
v_call: TRBV7-2
j_call: TRBJ1-1
clone_size: many

cdr3_aa: CASSKIGTSGRAFNEQFF
cdr3_nt: TGTGCCAGCAGCAAAATCGGGACTAGCGGGAGGGCCTTTAATGAGCAGTTCTTC
d_call: TRBD2
v_call: TRBV7-2
j_call: TRBJ2-1
clone_size: many

cdr3_aa: CASSLLGARLNEQFF
cdr3_nt: TGTGCCAGCAGCTTGCTTGGGGCGCGGTTGAATGAGCAGTTCTTC
d_call: -
v_call: TRBV11-3
j_call: TRBJ2-1
clone_size: many

cdr3_aa: CASSYRLAGGPHEQYF
cdr3_nt: TGTGCCAGCAGTTACCGATTAGCGGGAGGGCCCCACGAGCAGTACTTC
d_call: TRBD2
v_call: TRBV27
j_call: TRBJ2-7
clone_size: many

cdr3_aa: CASNDQLGQGLSGNYGYTF
cdr3_nt: TGTGCCAGCAATGACCAGCTGGGACAGGGGCTGAGTGGGAACTATGGCTACACCTTC
d_call: TRBD1
v_call: TRBV28
j_call: TRBJ1-2
clone_size: many

cdr3_aa: CASSLAGDSNQPQHF
cdr3_nt: TGTGCCAGCAGTTTGGCAGGGGATAGCAATCAGCCCCAGCATTTT
d_call: -
v_call: TRBV28
j_call: TRBJ1-5
clone_size: many

cdr3_aa: CASSSGMGHPYEQYF
cdr3_nt: TGTGCCAGCAGCTCAGGGATGGGACATCCCTACGAGCAGTACTTC
d_call: -
v_call: TRBV13
j_call: TRBJ2-7
clone_size: few

cdr3_aa: CASQLLNEQYF
cdr3_nt: TGTGCCAGCCAGCTCCTCAACGAGCAGTACTTC
d_call: -
v_call: TRBV6-2/TRBV6-3
j_call: TRBJ2-7
clone_size: few

cdr3_aa: CASSVSGGQSTDTQYF
cdr3_nt: TGTGCCAGCAGCGTATCCGGGGGACAGAGCACAGATACGCAGTATTTT
d_call: -
v_call: TRBV9
j_call: TRBJ2-3
clone_size: -

cdr3_aa: CAWNPRDRALLAEQYF
cdr3_nt: TGTGCCTGGAATCCCCGGGACAGGGCACTTTTAGCCGAGCAGTACTTC
d_call: TRBD1
v_call: TRBV30
j_call: TRBJ2-7
clone_size: many

cdr3_aa: CASSYDMGQDGEKLFF
cdr3_nt: TGTGCCAGCAGTTACGATATGGGACAGGATGGGGAAAAACTGTTTTTT
d_call: TRBD1
v_call: TRBV6-2/TRBV6-3
j_call: TRBJ1-4
clone_size: once

cdr3_aa: CASTKDRVAFNEQFF
cdr3_nt: TGCGCCAGCACCAAGGACAGGGTGGCTTTCAATGAGCAGTTCTTC
d_call: TRBD1
v_call: TRBV4-3
j_call: TRBJ2-1
clone_size: -

cdr3_aa: CASRTDRAVTEAFF
cdr3_nt: TGTGCCAGCAGGACGGACAGGGCGGTAACTGAAGCTTTCTTT
d_call: TRBD1
v_call: TRBV5-4
j_call: TRBJ1-1
clone_size: -

cdr3_aa: CSAREGRFNEKLFF
cdr3_nt: TGCAGTGCTAGAGAAGGAAGATTTAATGAAAAACTGTTTTTT
d_call: -
v_call: TRBV20-1
j_call: TRBJ1-4
clone_size: -

cdr3_aa: CASSVNQENTEAFF
cdr3_nt: TGTGCCAGCAGCGTGAACCAGGAGAACACTGAAGCTTTCTTT
d_call: -
v_call: TRBV9
j_call: TRBJ1-1
clone_size: -

cdr3_aa: CASSLGTSGRFRNEQFF
cdr3_nt: TGTGCCAGCAGCCTGGGGACTAGCGGGAGATTTAGGAATGAGCAGTTCTTC
d_call: TRBD2
v_call: TRBV7-3
j_call: TRBJ2-1
clone_size: -

cdr3_aa: CASSGDYEQHF
cdr3_nt: TGCGCCAGCAGCGGAGACTACGAGCAGCACTTC
d_call: -
v_call: TRBV5-1
j_call: TRBJ2-7
clone_size: -

cdr3_aa: CASSFLHEQFF
cdr3_nt: TGTGCCAGCAGCTTTTTACATGAGCAGTTCTTC
d_call: -
v_call: TRBV7-9
j_call: TRBJ2-1
clone_size: many